Listed below are T cell receptor beta chains from one sample, sequenced in a study of long-term antiretroviral therapy in people with HIV. Repertoires were generated with immunoSEQ multiplex PCR, while TCRdb's copy carries only in-frame clones and drops some. The top ten clones hold 8% of a sample with more than 15,000 clones, about four fifths of them seen once. This specimen was unsorted PBMCs, taken at the start of antiretroviral therapy. Source of these receptors: a man in his thirties or forties with HIV. Both conserved end residues are part of each CDR3. A D gene is named only where the DNA matches it firmly. The size entry is marked missing in some rows and otherwise reads once, few, many or a size class.

clone size: -; D gene: TRBD1; V gene: TRBV5-1; J gene: TRBJ1-4; CDR3 protein: CASSFTGTGATNEKLFF; CDR3 DNA: TGCGCCAGCAGCTTTACCGGGACAGGGGCAACTAATGAAAAACTGTTTTTT
clone size: once; D gene: TRBD1; V gene: TRBV28; J gene: TRBJ1-4; CDR3 protein: CASSSLVGTGSREKLFF; CDR3 DNA: TGTGCCAGCAGTTCCCTTGTGGGGACAGGATCAAGGGAAAAACTGTTTTTT
clone size: -; D gene: -; V gene: TRBV28; J gene: TRBJ2-3; CDR3 protein: CASSFGGTDTQYF; CDR3 DNA: TGTGCCAGCAGTTTCGGGGGCACAGATACGCAGTATTTT
clone size: -; D gene: -; V gene: TRBV6-6; J gene: TRBJ2-2; CDR3 protein: CASSPTGATGELFF; CDR3 DNA: TGTGCCAGCAGTCCAACAGGCGCCACCGGGGAGCTGTTTTTT
clone size: -; D gene: TRBD2; V gene: TRBV14; J gene: TRBJ2-2; CDR3 protein: CASSQLPGGLLPNTGELFF; CDR3 DNA: TGTGCCAGCAGCCAACTCCCGGGGGGGTTACTCCCGAACACCGGGGAGCTGTTTTTT
clone size: -; D gene: -; V gene: TRBV7-6; J gene: TRBJ1-2; CDR3 protein: CASSSNSAYGYTF; CDR3 DNA: TGTGCCAGCAGCTCGAATTCCGCCTATGGCTACACCTTC
clone size: medium-sized; D gene: -; V gene: TRBV4-1; J gene: TRBJ2-3; CDR3 protein: CASSQEYVLATDTQYF; CDR3 DNA: TGCGCCAGCAGCCAAGAATATGTCCTAGCGACAGATACGCAGTATTTT
clone size: -; D gene: -; V gene: TRBV19; J gene: TRBJ2-2; CDR3 protein: CASNLHLATGELFF; CDR3 DNA: TGTGCCAGTAACTTACATCTAGCCACCGGGGAGCTGTTTTTT
clone size: -; D gene: TRBD1; V gene: TRBV19; J gene: TRBJ1-1; CDR3 protein: CASSLGQGTDTEAFF; CDR3 DNA: TGTGCCAGTAGTTTGGGACAGGGCACGGACACTGAAGCTTTCTTT
clone size: -; D gene: TRBD1; V gene: TRBV30; J gene: TRBJ2-3; CDR3 protein: CAWNRGAISDTQYF; CDR3 DNA: TGTGCCTGGAACAGGGGGGCAATTTCTGATACGCAGTATTTT
clone size: -; D gene: TRBD2; V gene: TRBV9; J gene: TRBJ2-5; CDR3 protein: CASSGGTSGLQTQYF; CDR3 DNA: TGTGCCAGCAGCGGGGGGACTAGCGGCCTGCAGACCCAGTACTTC
clone size: -; D gene: -; V gene: TRBV5-8; J gene: TRBJ1-1; CDR3 protein: CASSLGSTRNTEAFF; CDR3 DNA: TGTGCCAGCAGCTTGGGTAGTACCCGGAACACTGAAGCTTTCTTT
clone size: -; D gene: -; V gene: TRBV6-6; J gene: TRBJ2-5; CDR3 protein: CASSYSGGTETQYF; CDR3 DNA: TGTGCCAGCAGTTACTCAGGGGGTACGGAGACCCAGTACTTC
clone size: few; D gene: TRBD1; V gene: TRBV28; J gene: TRBJ2-7; CDR3 protein: CASSLPGQPYEQYF; CDR3 DNA: TGTGCCAGCAGTCTACCGGGACAGCCCTACGAGCAGTACTTC
clone size: -; D gene: -; V gene: TRBV7-9; J gene: TRBJ2-7; CDR3 protein: CASSPGPLSSYEQYF; CDR3 DNA: TGTGCCAGCAGCCCCGGACCCCTTAGCTCCTACGAGCAGTACTTC
clone size: -; D gene: -; V gene: TRBV6-1; J gene: TRBJ1-6; CDR3 protein: CASSTDRISNSPLHF; CDR3 DNA: TGTGCCAGCAGTACGGATAGAATAAGTAATTCACCCCTCCACTTT
clone size: -; D gene: -; V gene: TRBV30; J gene: TRBJ1-1; CDR3 protein: CAGAPGANTEAFF; CDR3 DNA: TGTGCGGGGGCTCCGGGGGCGAACACTGAAGCTTTCTTT
clone size: -; D gene: TRBD2; V gene: TRBV19; J gene: TRBJ2-7; CDR3 protein: CASTPGRDYEQYF; CDR3 DNA: TGTGCCAGTACCCCTGGGAGGGACTACGAGCAGTACTTC
clone size: few; D gene: -; V gene: TRBV19; J gene: TRBJ1-5; CDR3 protein: CASSIGSRTANQPQHF; CDR3 DNA: TGTGCCAGTAGTATAGGTTCCCGGACAGCTAATCAGCCCCAGCATTTT
clone size: -; D gene: -; V gene: TRBV4-3; J gene: TRBJ2-1; CDR3 protein: CASSQDGSSSSYNEQFF; CDR3 DNA: TGCGCCAGCAGCCAAGATGGAAGTAGCAGCTCCTACAATGAGCAGTTCTTC
clone size: -; D gene: -; V gene: TRBV14; J gene: TRBJ2-3; CDR3 protein: CASSQGGLYTDTQYF; CDR3 DNA: TGTGCCAGCAGCCAAGGAGGACTATACACAGATACGCAGTATTTT
clone size: few; D gene: -; V gene: TRBV5-1; J gene: TRBJ1-6; CDR3 protein: CASSSGQSYNSPLHF; CDR3 DNA: TGCGCCAGCAGCTCCGGACAGAGCTATAATTCACCCCTCCACTTT
clone size: few; D gene: -; V gene: TRBV4-2; J gene: TRBJ2-1; CDR3 protein: CASSQVASNNEQFF; CDR3 DNA: TGTGCCAGCAGCCAAGTGGCTAGCAACAATGAGCAGTTCTTC
clone size: -; D gene: -; V gene: TRBV27; J gene: TRBJ2-4; CDR3 protein: CASADRGALAKNIQYF; CDR3 DNA: TGTGCCAGCGCCGACCGGGGGGCCCTAGCCAAAAACATTCAGTACTTC
clone size: -; D gene: -; V gene: TRBV29-1; J gene: TRBJ2-3; CDR3 protein: CSVEGTGDSTDTQYF; CDR3 DNA: TGCAGCGTTGAAGGGACGGGCGATAGCACAGATACGCAGTATTTT
clone size: -; D gene: -; V gene: TRBV28; J gene: TRBJ2-6; CDR3 protein: CASSFRANVLTF; CDR3 DNA: TGTGCCAGCAGTTTTCGTGCCAACGTCCTGACTTTC
clone size: few; D gene: -; V gene: TRBV6-5; J gene: TRBJ1-2; CDR3 protein: CASSYGTGRGYGYTF; CDR3 DNA: TGTGCCAGCAGTTACGGGACGGGAAGAGGCTATGGCTACACCTTC
clone size: -; D gene: -; V gene: TRBV11-3; J gene: TRBJ2-3; CDR3 protein: CASSLDPTGLSQYF; CDR3 DNA: TGTGCCAGCAGCTTAGATCCCACGGGACTCAGTCAGTATTTT
clone size: -; D gene: -; V gene: TRBV4-2; J gene: TRBJ2-3; CDR3 protein: CASSQEGNWATDTQYF; CDR3 DNA: TGTGCCAGCAGCCAAGAAGGGAATTGGGCCACAGATACGCAGTATTTT
clone size: -; D gene: -; V gene: TRBV6-6; J gene: TRBJ1-1; CDR3 protein: CASSPTGANTEAFF; CDR3 DNA: TGTGCCAGCAGCCCGACAGGAGCAAACACTGAAGCTTTCTTT
clone size: few; D gene: -; V gene: TRBV4-2; J gene: TRBJ1-5; CDR3 protein: CASSQDLAGELYQPQHF; CDR3 DNA: TGTGCCAGCAGCCAAGATTTGGCAGGCGAGCTGTATCAGCCCCAGCATTTT
clone size: -; D gene: -; V gene: TRBV7-9; J gene: TRBJ2-7; CDR3 protein: CASSSDDYEQYF; CDR3 DNA: TGTGCCAGCAGCTCCGACGACTACGAGCAGTACTTC
clone size: -; D gene: -; V gene: TRBV15; J gene: TRBJ2-5; CDR3 protein: CATSSYQGPQETQYF; CDR3 DNA: TGTGCCACCAGCAGTTATCAGGGACCCCAAGAGACCCAGTACTTC
clone size: once; D gene: TRBD1; V gene: TRBV7-9; J gene: TRBJ1-4; CDR3 protein: CASSFRPQGANEKLFF; CDR3 DNA: TGTGCCAGCAGCTTCCGACCACAGGGGGCTAATGAAAAACTGTTTTTT
clone size: -; D gene: TRBD2; V gene: TRBV5-6; J gene: TRBJ2-5; CDR3 protein: CASSFRVAGVLETQYF; CDR3 DNA: TGTGCCAGCAGCTTTCGGGTAGCGGGAGTACTGGAGACCCAGTACTTC
clone size: -; D gene: -; V gene: TRBV7-6; J gene: TRBJ2-5; CDR3 protein: CASSSQIADSPMGTQYF; CDR3 DNA: TGTGCCAGCAGTTCTCAAATAGCAGACAGTCCGATGGGGACCCAGTACTTC
clone size: few; D gene: -; V gene: TRBV7-2; J gene: TRBJ2-7; CDR3 protein: CASSDTGTRGRSSYEQYF; CDR3 DNA: TGTGCCAGCAGCGATACCGGGACTAGGGGGCGGAGCTCCTACGAGCAGTACTTC
clone size: -; D gene: TRBD1; V gene: TRBV4-2; J gene: TRBJ2-7; CDR3 protein: CASSQERQGAGDEQYF; CDR3 DNA: TGTGCCAGCAGCCAAGAACGACAGGGGGCGGGGGACGAGCAGTACTTC
clone size: -; D gene: -; V gene: TRBV4-3; J gene: TRBJ1-4; CDR3 protein: CASSQSSGLSSEKLFF; CDR3 DNA: TGCGCCAGCAGCCAATCCTCAGGCCTTTCGAGTGAAAAACTGTTTTTT
clone size: -; D gene: TRBD1; V gene: TRBV10-3; J gene: TRBJ2-1; CDR3 protein: CAISERQGASEQFF; CDR3 DNA: TGTGCCATCAGTGAGAGACAGGGGGCCAGTGAGCAGTTCTTC
clone size: once; D gene: -; V gene: TRBV18; J gene: TRBJ2-2; CDR3 protein: CASSPFSLDSAGELFF; CDR3 DNA: TGTGCCAGCTCACCATTCAGCCTAGATTCGGCCGGGGAGCTGTTTTTT
clone size: -; D gene: -; V gene: TRBV7-8; J gene: TRBJ2-5; CDR3 protein: CASNQGRETQYF; CDR3 DNA: TGTGCCAGCAACCAGGGTCGAGAGACCCAGTACTTC
clone size: -; D gene: TRBD2; V gene: TRBV15; J gene: TRBJ2-5; CDR3 protein: CATSRDPVASGGETQYF; CDR3 DNA: TGTGCCACCAGCAGAGATCCGGTGGCTAGCGGAGGGGAGACCCAGTACTTC
clone size: -; D gene: TRBD1; V gene: TRBV7-9; J gene: TRBJ2-7; CDR3 protein: CASSRDRSYEQYF; CDR3 DNA: TGTGCCAGCAGCAGGGACAGATCCTACGAGCAGTACTTC
clone size: -; D gene: -; V gene: TRBV29-1; J gene: TRBJ1-2; CDR3 protein: CSVEEPDGNYGYTF; CDR3 DNA: TGCAGCGTTGAAGAACCGGACGGTAACTATGGCTACACCTTC
clone size: -; D gene: -; V gene: TRBV7-9; J gene: TRBJ1-5; CDR3 protein: CASSLSLGPRDSQPQHF; CDR3 DNA: TGTGCCAGCAGCTTAAGCTTAGGCCCGAGGGATAGTCAGCCCCAGCATTTT
clone size: -; D gene: -; V gene: TRBV7-9; J gene: TRBJ1-1; CDR3 protein: CASSPGGEFF; CDR3 DNA: TGTGCCAGCAGCCCCGGGGGGGAGTTCTTT
clone size: -; D gene: TRBD1; V gene: TRBV5-6; J gene: TRBJ1-5; CDR3 protein: CASSAFDRGNQPQHF; CDR3 DNA: TGTGCCAGCAGCGCCTTTGACAGGGGGAATCAGCCCCAGCATTTT
clone size: -; D gene: -; V gene: TRBV7-8; J gene: TRBJ1-3; CDR3 protein: CASSDGGNTIYF; CDR3 DNA: TGTGCCAGCAGTGACGGTGGAAACACCATATATTTT
clone size: -; D gene: -; V gene: TRBV7-9; J gene: TRBJ2-4; CDR3 protein: CASSLAEGLRDIQYF; CDR3 DNA: TGTGCCAGCAGCTTAGCCGAGGGGCTACGGGACATTCAGTACTTC
clone size: -; D gene: -; V gene: TRBV9; J gene: TRBJ2-2; CDR3 protein: CASSSRRGSGELFF; CDR3 DNA: TGTGCCAGCAGCTCCCGGAGAGGATCCGGGGAGCTGTTTTTT
clone size: -; D gene: TRBD1; V gene: TRBV5-1; J gene: TRBJ1-6; CDR3 protein: CASSPAGGQGARSYNSPLHF; CDR3 DNA: TGCGCCAGCAGCCCCGCCGGGGGACAGGGGGCGAGGTCCTATAATTCACCCCTCCACTTT
clone size: -; D gene: TRBD1; V gene: TRBV7-3; J gene: TRBJ2-2; CDR3 protein: CASSPGTANTGELFF; CDR3 DNA: TGTGCCAGCAGCCCCGGGACAGCGAACACCGGGGAGCTGTTTTTT
clone size: -; D gene: -; V gene: TRBV4-3; J gene: TRBJ1-1; CDR3 protein: CASSQDRGLTEAFF; CDR3 DNA: TGCGCCAGCAGCCAAGATCGGGGGCTGACTGAAGCTTTCTTT
clone size: -; D gene: -; V gene: TRBV9; J gene: TRBJ2-5; CDR3 protein: CASSGEYDKGEETQYF; CDR3 DNA: TGTGCCAGCAGCGGAGAATATGATAAGGGGGAAGAGACCCAGTACTTC
clone size: -; D gene: TRBD1; V gene: TRBV6-1; J gene: TRBJ2-5; CDR3 protein: CASSEDRGFGTQYF; CDR3 DNA: TGTGCCAGCAGTGAGGACAGGGGGTTTGGGACCCAGTACTTC
clone size: -; D gene: -; V gene: TRBV5-6; J gene: TRBJ2-7; CDR3 protein: CASSFSDEQYF; CDR3 DNA: TGTGCCAGCAGCTTTTCGGACGAGCAGTACTTC
clone size: -; D gene: TRBD1; V gene: TRBV30; J gene: TRBJ2-2; CDR3 protein: CAWRDRVTYTGELFF; CDR3 DNA: TGTGCCTGGAGAGACAGGGTAACATACACCGGGGAGCTGTTTTTT